The 23 T cell receptor beta chains below come from one sample, sequenced in a study of blood T cell repertoires in COVID-19. TCRdb's copy holds only in-frame clones and misses some; the assay was immunoSEQ multiplex PCR. The data hold around 290,000 clones, with 70% to 90% observed a single time. Input material: PBMCs or T cells enriched from blood (not recorded which). The source is a woman under 40 who had recovered from COVID-19.

The rearrangement uses TRBV2 and TRBJ1-5, with a tentative D call TRBD1 (6 bases). The germline CDR1 and CDR2 sequences are SNHLY and FYNNEI. The ends were cut back, 7 bases at V and 6 bases at J, with 13 bases in the middle. This CDR3 is built from 13 residues. CDR3 nucleotides: TGTGCCAGCAAAACAGGGATAGGTCAGCCCCAGCATTTT. This sequence encodes CASKTGIGQPQHF. The full variable domain, in which reference TRBV2 and TRBJ1-5 provide the parts outside the CDR3, is EPEVTQTPSHQVTQMGQEVILRCVPISNHLYFYWYRQILGQKVEFLVSFYNNEISEKSEIFDDQFSVERPDGSNFTLKIRSTKLEDSAMYFCASKTGIGQPQHFGDGTRLSIL.

The CDR3 DNA sequence: TGTGCCACCAGTGAGGGCCCCTACGGGACAGGATGGAACACTGAAGCTTTCTTT. It codes for CATSEGPYGTGWNTEAFF. The V and J genes are TRBV24-1 and TRBJ1-1, with TRBD1 identical over 8 bases. The germline V gene has CDR1 KGHDR and CDR2 SFDVKD. Germline trimming cut 4 bases from V and 1 base from J; bases unmatched to any gene: 13. This CDR3 has 18 amino acids.

The gene calls are TRBV5-4 and TRBJ1-2; 8 bases map to TRBD1. CDR3 size: 15 residues. Germline CDR1 and CDR2: SGHNT and YYREEE (reference sequence). The V gene end was trimmed by 2 bases and the J gene end by 2 bases; junction bases not matched to a gene: 5. This CDR3 is CASSLLRQGNYGYTF. In DNA form, the CDR3 reads TGTGCCAGCAGCTTATTGAGACAGGGGAACTATGGCTACACCTTC.

In its sample, this clone was seen once. The rearrangement joins TRBV7-9 to TRBJ1-2; 9 positions agree with TRBD1. Per the germline V gene, CDR1 is SEHNR and CDR2 is FQNEAQ (reference sequence). V was pared by 5 bases and J by 4 bases, with 11 bases of the junction left unmatched. This CDR3 comprises 16 residues. In DNA, the CDR3 is TGTGCCAGCAGCCTTAACCGGGACAGGGAAATCTATGGCTACACCTTC. Its translation: CASSLNRDREIYGYTF.

The chain couples TRBV9 to TRBJ1-1; D uncertain. This CDR3 has 14 amino acids. Germline assignment: CDR1 SGDLS and CDR2 YYNGEE. V lost 0 bases to trimming and J lost 5 bases, with 11 bases between them. Here the CDR3 reads CASSVGTVPTEAFF. The CDR3 region has the DNA TGTGCCAGCAGCGTAGGCACAGTTCCTACTGAAGCTTTCTTT. Using reference TRBV9 and TRBJ1-1 for the parts outside the CDR3, the full variable domain is DSGVTQTPKHLITATGQRVTLRCSPRSGDLSVYWYQQSLDQGLQFLIQYYNGEERAKGNILERFSAQQFPDLHSELNLSSLELGDSALYFCASSVGTVPTEAFFGQGTRLTVV.

This rearrangement joins TRBV12-3 or TRBV12-4 to TRBJ1-1; D is uncertain. The CDR3 loop spans 13 amino acids. With 7 bases removed from V and 1 base from J, the gap between germline ends came to 10 bases. CDR3 coding DNA: TGTGCCAGCAACGGACGGGAGAACACTGAAGCTTTCTTT. The encoded protein is CASNGRENTEAFF.

The chain links TRBV7-2 to TRBJ1-2; D possibly corresponds to TRBD1 (5 bases). Trimming removed 5 bases from V and 4 bases from J, with 14 bases in between. Germline-derived CDR1 and CDR2 are SGHTA and FQGNSA. The CDR3 consists of 14 residues. CDR3 in amino acids: CASSTGGGVYGYTF. The CDR3 DNA reads TGTGCCAGCAGCACGGGGGGAGGGGTCTATGGCTACACCTTC.

This chain connects TRBV2 to TRBJ2-3; maybe TRBD2 (6 bases). Trimming took off 11 bases at V and 4 bases at J, with 19 bases between the two ends. Germline V CDR1 and CDR2: SNHLY, FYNNEI. CDR3 size: 14 residues. CDR3: CAPTRDLASDTQYF. Written as DNA, the CDR3 is TGTGCCCCAACCCGGGACTTAGCATCAGATACGCAGTATTTT.

The chain employs TRBV12-3 or TRBV12-4 and TRBJ1-1, with D possibly TRBD1 on 5 matching bases. Between the trimmed V and J ends, which lost 2 bases and 5 bases, there was a span of 9 bases. The CDR3 length is 13 residues. As DNA, the CDR3 is TGTGCCAGCAGTTTAAGTGGGGGGACTGAAGCTTTCTTT. It translates to CASSLSGGTEAFF.

The genes are TRBV27 and TRBJ2-3, with 7 bases identical to TRBD2. The CDR3 has 15 amino acids. V lost 6 bases and J lost 4; bases outside the gene matches: 10. Germline-derived CDR1 and CDR2 are MNHEY and SMNVEV (reference sequence). The CDR3 DNA is TGTGCCAGCAGGAGGGCTAGCGGAGCTGCAGATACGCAGTATTTT. It is translated as CASRRASGAADTQYF.

The chain joins TRBV5-5 to TRBJ1-5; 9 nucleotides line up with TRBD1. The CDR3 length is 16 residues. V dropped 3 bases and J dropped 4; count of bases not matched to a gene: 8. In germline, CDR1 is SGHKS, CDR2 YYEKEE (reference sequence). In DNA, the CDR3 is TGTGCCAGCAGCTGGGGAGGACAGGGGTTGAATCAGCCCCAGCATTTT. This translates into CASSWGGQGLNQPQHF.

This clone was observed a few times. This rearrangement joins TRBV2 to TRBJ1-5; 8 bases match TRBD1. V shed 4 bases and J 5 bases; nucleotides not matched to a gene: 4. Germline CDR1 SNHLY, CDR2 FYNNEI. The CDR3 loop spans 14 amino acids. The CDR3: CASSAGQGHQPQHF. Here the CDR3 DNA reads TGTGCCAGCAGTGCTGGACAGGGCCATCAGCCCCAGCATTTT.

J is TRBJ1-3 and V is TRBV3-1 (or the pseudogene TRBV3-2); TRBD1 aligns across 8 bases. The V segment lost 6 bases and the J segment 8 bases; nucleotides outside the gene matches: 12. This CDR3 region has 15 residues. CDR1 is LGHDT and CDR2 is YNNKEL in the germline V gene (reference sequence). CDR3 protein: CASSLFQGARDTIYF. The CDR3 DNA reads TGTGCCAGCAGTCTCTTTCAGGGGGCGAGGGACACCATATATTTT.

V is TRBV29-1 and J is TRBJ2-7; TRBD2 matches at 8 bases. CDR1 is SQVTM, CDR2 ANQGSEA, per germline. The CDR3 contains 15 residues. V dropped 4 bases and J dropped 0; count of bases not matched to a gene: 8. In nucleotides, the CDR3 is TGCAGCGTTGTCTCTAGCGGGCCCACCTCCTACGAGCAGTACTTC. It specifies CSVVSSGPTSYEQYF.

This clone was counted between two and nine times. CDR3 bases: TGTGCCAGCAGCAGGGGTTCAGAGACCCAGTACTTC. Amino acid sequence: CASSRGSETQYF. The chain carries TRBV27 and TRBJ2-5; weak D call: TRBD1 (6 bases). The CDR3 runs 12 residues. The germline V gene encodes CDR1 MNHEY and CDR2 SMNVEV (reference sequence). V was pared by 6 bases and J by 4 bases, with 9 bases between.

This clone was observed a single time. The chain joins TRBV5-1 to TRBJ2-3, with D maybe TRBD2 (6 bases). The CDR3 runs to 15 residues. CDR1 is SGHRS and CDR2 is YFSETQ in the germline V gene. V dropped 2 bases and J dropped 4 bases, with 14 bases sitting between them. The CDR3: CASSFQSGLADTQYF. CDR3 in DNA: TGCGCCAGCAGCTTTCAAAGCGGGCTAGCAGATACGCAGTATTTT. Full variable domain (outside the CDR3, taken from reference TRBV5-1 and TRBJ2-3): KAGVTQTPRYLIKTRGQQVTLSCSPISGHRSVSWYQQTPGQGLQFLFEYFSETQRNKGNFPGRFSGRQFSNSRSEMNVSTLELGDSALYLCASSFQSGLADTQYFGPGTRLTVL.

The chain recombines TRBV5-4 with TRBJ2-5; 12 positions agree with TRBD2. Trimming took 3 bases from V and 5 from J; bases not matched to a gene: 8. CDR1 and CDR2 from the germline V gene are SGHNT and YYREEE (reference sequence). The CDR3 sequence is 16 residues long. The CDR3 spells CASSSRLAGVAETQYF. CDR3 DNA: TGTGCCAGCAGCTCGCGACTAGCGGGAGTAGCTGAGACCCAGTACTTC.

The chain uses TRBV28 and TRBJ1-1; TRBD1 might be the D (6 bases). The CDR3 length is 12 residues. Germline CDR1 reads MDHEN; CDR2 reads SYDVKM. Trimming shortened V by 6 bases and J by 10 bases, and 15 bases separated the two germline ends. The CDR3 DNA follows: TGTGCCAGCAGAACTCAGGGGCGCGGAGCTTTCTTT. Its translation: CASRTQGRGAFF.

V gene TRBV5-1 combines with J gene TRBJ1-2, with 9 nucleotides matching TRBD1. The CDR3 is made up of 13 amino acids. Germline CDR1 SGHRS, CDR2 YFSETQ. V was clipped by 4 bases and J by 4 bases; unmatched bases: 2. CDR3 DNA: TGCGCCAGCAGCCGGGGACAGGGCTATGGCTACACCTTC. Translated: CASSRGQGYGYTF.

This chain connects TRBV19 to TRBJ1-6, with TRBD1 matching 7 bases. The J segment lost 9 bases and the V segment lost 3 bases, leaving 11 bases of the junction unmatched. Germline V gene sequence: CDR1 LNHDA, CDR2 SQIVND (reference sequence). CDR3 length: 16 amino acids. CDR3 sequence: CASSIMGQLLVSPLHF. The CDR3 nucleotides are TGTGCCAGTAGTATTATGGGACAGCTTTTGGTTTCACCCCTCCACTTT.

The rearrangement uses TRBV7-2 and TRBJ2-2; 7 bases line up with TRBD2. Germline V CDR1 and CDR2: SGHTA, FQGNSA. V shed 11 bases, J shed 0 bases, and the junction held 3 bases outside the gene matches. The CDR3 is 13 amino acids. The CDR3 nucleotides are TGTGCCGGGGCGGGAGCGAACACCGGGGAGCTGTTTTTT. Protein sequence: CAGAGANTGELFF.

A single count supports this clone. The chain recombines TRBV7-8 with TRBJ1-2, with 9 bases aligning to TRBD1. The CDR3 is 13 amino acids. V lost 6 bases, J lost 12 bases, and 11 bases stayed unmatched. Germline V gene sequence: CDR1 SGHVS, CDR2 FQNEAQ. CDR3 coding DNA: TGTGCCAGCAGGGAAGGACAGGGGCGAGGTGACACCTTC. It yields the protein CASREGQGRGDTF.

V is TRBV29-1 and J is TRBJ1-1, with a weak D call TRBD1 (5 bases). The V gene's germline CDR1 is SQVTM and CDR2 ANQGSEA. V lost 0 bases, J lost 3 bases, and 11 bases lay in between. The CDR3 has 14 residues. CDR3 protein: CSVEEDPGDTEAFF. The CDR3 DNA reads as TGCAGCGTTGAAGAGGACCCGGGGGACACTGAAGCTTTCTTT.